This is a list of T cell receptor beta chains from one sample in a study of blood T cell repertoires in COVID-19. The protocol was immunoSEQ multiplex PCR, while the TCRdb copy is restricted to in-frame clones and leaves out a portion. The sample records about 320,000 clones, around 84% being singletons. The sample comprised PBMCs or T cells enriched from blood (not recorded which). The receptor source for this set is a woman in her late teens or twenties who had recovered from COVID-19. CDR3s include the opening cysteine and the closing phenylalanine or tryptophan. D genes are given only for firm matches. Rows may omit the clone size; those that give it use once, few, many or a size class.

abundance: NA
j_gene: TRBJ2-1
v_gene: TRBV7-9
d_gene: TRBD2
CDR3aa: CASSFGGDYNEQFF
CDR3nt: TGTGCCAGCAGCTTCGGGGGGGACTACAATGAGCAGTTCTTC

abundance: NA
j_gene: TRBJ2-1
v_gene: TRBV18
d_gene: TRBD2
CDR3aa: CASSPPGGSAERRSYNEQFF
CDR3nt: TGTGCCAGCTCACCTCCTGGCGGGAGTGCCGAGAGAAGGTCCTACAATGAGCAGTTCTTC

abundance: NA
j_gene: TRBJ2-3
v_gene: TRBV27
d_gene: TRBD2
CDR3aa: CASSFSGNRRDTQYF
CDR3nt: TGTGCCAGCAGTTTCAGCGGGAATCGTAGGGATACGCAGTATTTT

abundance: NA
j_gene: TRBJ1-1
v_gene: TRBV28
d_gene: NA
CDR3aa: CASSSPHMNTEAFF
CDR3nt: TGTGCCAGCAGTTCTCCCCACATGAACACTGAAGCTTTCTTT

abundance: once
j_gene: TRBJ2-3
v_gene: TRBV7-9
d_gene: TRBD1
CDR3aa: CASSPDRVPYTQYF
CDR3nt: TGTGCCAGCAGCCCGGACAGGGTACCTTATACGCAGTATTTT

abundance: NA
j_gene: TRBJ2-7
v_gene: TRBV7-9
d_gene: NA
CDR3aa: CASSLARAPGEQYF
CDR3nt: TGTGCCAGCAGCTTAGCGCGGGCTCCGGGCGAGCAGTACTTC

abundance: NA
j_gene: TRBJ2-3
v_gene: TRBV5-4
d_gene: NA
CDR3aa: CASSLLTDTQYF
CDR3nt: TGTGCCAGCAGCCTACTCACAGATACGCAGTATTTT

abundance: NA
j_gene: TRBJ2-1
v_gene: TRBV12-3/TRBV12-4
d_gene: NA
CDR3aa: CASSLRDEQFF
CDR3nt: TGTGCCAGCAGTTTACGGGATGAGCAGTTCTTC

abundance: NA
j_gene: TRBJ1-1
v_gene: TRBV3-1/TRBV3-2
d_gene: NA
CDR3aa: CASSQHRVLNTEAFF
CDR3nt: TGTGCCAGCAGCCAACACAGGGTACTGAACACTGAAGCTTTCTTT

abundance: NA
j_gene: TRBJ2-1
v_gene: TRBV7-9
d_gene: TRBD2
CDR3aa: CASSPQRGGKDEQFF
CDR3nt: TGTGCCAGCAGCCCTCAGCGGGGGGGTAAGGATGAGCAGTTCTTC

abundance: NA
j_gene: TRBJ1-4
v_gene: TRBV7-8
d_gene: NA
CDR3aa: CASSLSTVRNEKLFF
CDR3nt: TGTGCCAGCAGCCTTTCGACAGTTCGGAATGAAAAACTGTTTTTT

abundance: NA
j_gene: TRBJ1-1
v_gene: TRBV3-1/TRBV3-2
d_gene: NA
CDR3aa: CASSQATYGNTEAFF
CDR3nt: TGTGCCAGCAGCCAAGCGACTTACGGGAACACTGAAGCTTTCTTT

abundance: few
j_gene: TRBJ1-1
v_gene: TRBV18
d_gene: TRBD1
CDR3aa: CASQGTGGDTEAFF
CDR3nt: TGTGCCAGCCAAGGGACAGGGGGAGACACTGAAGCTTTCTTT

abundance: NA
j_gene: TRBJ2-3
v_gene: TRBV30
d_gene: NA
CDR3aa: CAWSVGGSTDTQYF
CDR3nt: TGTGCCTGGAGTGTTGGAGGCTCCACAGATACGCAGTATTTT

abundance: NA
j_gene: TRBJ2-1
v_gene: TRBV7-9
d_gene: NA
CDR3aa: CASSPYLRSSYNEQFF
CDR3nt: TGTGCCAGCAGCCCATATCTTAGGAGCTCCTACAATGAGCAGTTCTTC